This TCR beta chain derives from a study of tissue T cells after allogeneic stem cell transplantation. The time point: mouse harvest day 7 after allogeneic transplant. Mouse grafts combined 10^7 T-cell-depleted bone marrow cells with 10^6 splenic CD5+ T cells. B6 (H2b) cells into BALB/c (H2d) mice; tissues taken at day 7 or 14. Generated by immunoSEQ multiplex PCR, the TCRdb table keeps only in-frame clones and is missing some. Of roughly 5,300 clones listed, about half are singletons. This clone was observed a single time. As yet, its antigen is unknown. Gene names and germline refer to mouse. Study-level results: Limitations included a small, clinically heterogeneous cohort and limited sampling depth.

Sequencing was performed on gut tissue. The receptor was derived from a female BALB/c mouse given C57BL/6 T cells with graft-versus-host disease after an allogeneic hematopoietic cell transplant.

The CDR3 region is CASSLIFSNERLFF. The CDR3 bases that were read are TGTGCCAGCAGTCTAATATTTTCCAACGAAAGATTATTT. The V call is TRBV26, the J call TRBJ1-4; D gene unclear. The observed sequence ends 1 residue before the CDR3 terminus, with the missing tail filled in from the germline J gene. Germline-derived CDR1 and CDR2 are KGHPV and FQNQEV (reference sequence). CDR3 size: 14 residues. With 3 bases removed from V and 0 bases from J, the gap between germline ends came to 5 bases.